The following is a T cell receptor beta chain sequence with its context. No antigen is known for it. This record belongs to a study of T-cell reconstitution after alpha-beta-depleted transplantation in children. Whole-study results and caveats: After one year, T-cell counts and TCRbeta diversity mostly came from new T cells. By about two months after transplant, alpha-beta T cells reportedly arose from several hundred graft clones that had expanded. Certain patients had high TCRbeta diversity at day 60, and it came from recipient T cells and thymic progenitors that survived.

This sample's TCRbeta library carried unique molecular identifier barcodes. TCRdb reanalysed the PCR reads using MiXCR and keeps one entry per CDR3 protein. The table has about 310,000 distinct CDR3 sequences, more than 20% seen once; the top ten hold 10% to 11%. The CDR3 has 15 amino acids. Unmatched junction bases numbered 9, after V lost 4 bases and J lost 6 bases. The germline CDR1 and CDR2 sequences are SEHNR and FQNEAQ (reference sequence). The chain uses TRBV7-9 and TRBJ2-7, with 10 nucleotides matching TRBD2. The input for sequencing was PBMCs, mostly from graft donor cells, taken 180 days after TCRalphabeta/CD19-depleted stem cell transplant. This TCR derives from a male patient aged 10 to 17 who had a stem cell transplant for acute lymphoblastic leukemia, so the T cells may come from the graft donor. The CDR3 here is CASSSPGLATSEQYF. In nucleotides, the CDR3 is TGTGCCAGCAGCTCTCCGGGACTAGCGACTAGCGAGCAGTACTTC.